This T cell receptor (beta chain) was captured by sequencing in a study of cytotoxic CD8 clonotypes in ibrutinib-treated CLL. Trimming removed 4 bases from V and 0 bases from J, with 10 bases in between. Germline CDR1 SQVTM, CDR2 ANQGSEA. The CDR3 covers 13 residues. This clone has more than one count but fewer than ten. The table came from immunoSEQ multiplex PCR; TCRdb's copy has only in-frame clones and leaves some out. The repertoire holds about 70,000 clones, with over 75% as singletons. The chain carries TRBV29-1 and TRBJ2-7; the D gene could be TRBD1 or TRBD2 (5 bases each). The source was PBMCs, collected after 12 months of ibrutinib treatment. This TCR was recovered from a human donor with chronic lymphocytic leukemia. The CDR3 region is CSVVSGTSYEQYF. For the CDR3, the DNA is TGCAGCGTTGTTTCAGGGACCTCCTACGAGCAGTACTTC.